Listed below are T cell receptor beta chains from one sample, sequenced in a study of T cells in localized non-small cell lung cancer. Clones were read by immunoSEQ multiplex PCR, and TCRdb kept only the in-frame ones, dropping some. The top ten clones hold about 16% of a sample with 550 to 650 clones, around 25% of them seen once. The sample here was lung tumor tissue, taken before any cancer treatment. These receptors all come from a woman aged 35 to 70 with stage II squamous cell lung carcinoma. Each CDR3 is given with its conserved first and last residue. The D gene is left open where the match is weak. Only some rows state a clone size, as once, few, many or a class for expanded clones.

TRBJ1-1 TRBV14 TRBD1 NA 13 CASSLQGDTEAFF TGTGCCAGCAGCCTTCAGGGGGACACTGAAGCTTTCTTT
TRBJ2-3 TRBV11-3 NA NA 14 CASSFGPFTDTQYF TGTGCCAGCAGCTTTGGGCCCTTCACAGATACGCAGTATTTT
TRBJ1-2 TRBV11-3 TRBD1 large 15 CASSLYRGPLYGYTF TGTGCCAGCAGCTTGTACAGGGGGCCTCTCTATGGCTACACCTTC
TRBJ2-2 TRBV11-3 TRBD1 medium-sized 15 CASSIRQGNTGELFF TGTGCCAGCAGCATCAGACAGGGGAACACCGGGGAGCTGTTTTTT
TRBJ2-3 TRBV11-3 NA NA 15 CASSSPDGGGDTQYF TGTGCCAGCAGCTCCCCGGACGGGGGCGGCGATACGCAGTATTTT
TRBJ1-1 TRBV28 NA large 13 CASRLPRNTEAFF TGTGCCAGCAGACTACCCCGGAACACTGAAGCTTTCTTT
TRBJ2-3 TRBV30 NA few 17 CAWSSPWPRNVTYTQYF TGTGCCTGGAGTTCCCCCTGGCCGCGGAATGTCACATATACGCAGTATTTT
TRBJ2-6 TRBV1 NA few 13 CTSRQSRANVLTF TGCACCAGCAGGCAAAGTCGGGCCAACGTCCTGACTTTC
TRBJ1-5 TRBV6-8 NA few 14 CASSDGGKGQPQHF TGTGCCAGCAGTGACGGGGGGAAGGGACAGCCCCAGCATTTT
TRBJ2-7 TRBV30 NA once 11 CAWSRQSEQYF TGTGCCTGGAGTAGGCAAAGCGAGCAGTACTTC
TRBJ2-5 TRBV6-8 TRBD2 NA 15 CAISLTSGGEETQYF TGTGCCATCAGTCTGACTAGCGGGGGGGAAGAGACCCAGTACTTC
TRBJ2-7 TRBV6-8 NA NA 16 CASSYSPAKQDDEQYF TGTGCCAGCAGTTACTCCCCCGCTAAACAGGATGACGAGCAGTACTTC
TRBJ2-2 TRBV11-3 TRBD1 NA 15 CASSFGQGFGGELFF TGTGCCAGCAGCTTCGGACAGGGGTTCGGCGGGGAGCTGTTTTTT
TRBJ1-3 TRBV4-1 NA NA 15 CASSSRTGTSNTIYF TGCGCCAGCTCTAGCAGGACCGGGACCTCAAACACCATATATTTT
TRBJ1-6 TRBV11-3 NA large 14 CASSHGGFGSPLHF TGTGCCAGCAGCCACGGGGGATTCGGTTCACCCCTCCACTTT
TRBJ2-6 TRBV11-3 NA NA 19 CASSLGTRVTSSGANVLTF TGTGCCAGCAGCCTTGGGACAAGAGTTACTAGCTCTGGGGCCAACGTCCTGACTTTC
TRBJ1-1 TRBV5-1 NA NA 15 CASSLEEGQNTEAFF TGCGCCAGCAGCTTGGAGGAAGGCCAGAACACTGAAGCTTTCTTT
TRBJ1-5 TRBV28 NA once 14 CASSPGGSNQPQHF TGTGCCAGCAGTCCCGGGGGTAGCAATCAGCCCCAGCATTTT
TRBJ2-2 TRBV5-1 TRBD2 NA 16 CASSLRLAGPTGELFF TGCGCCAGCAGCTTGAGGCTAGCGGGGCCTACCGGGGAGCTGTTTTTT
TRBJ2-3 TRBV11-3 TRBD2 few 14 CASIGGTSVDTQYF TGTGCCAGCATCGGGGGGACTAGCGTTGATACGCAGTATTTT
TRBJ2-5 TRBV11-3 TRBD2 few 18 CASSSSVGAGETGETQYF TGTGCCAGCAGCTCCTCGGTGGGAGCGGGGGAAACGGGAGAGACCCAGTACTTC
TRBJ1-3 TRBV5-1 TRBD1 few 17 CASSWRSGQNSGNTIYF TGCGCCAGCAGCTGGAGGTCGGGACAGAACTCTGGAAACACCATATATTTT
TRBJ1-6 TRBV19 NA NA 13 CASTLRVGSPLHF TGTGCCAGTACCTTAAGAGTAGGGTCACCCCTCCACTTT
TRBJ2-5 TRBV11-3 TRBD1 few 14 CASSPTGLQETQYF TGTGCCAGCAGCCCGACAGGGCTACAAGAGACCCAGTACTTC
TRBJ1-2 TRBV11-3 TRBD1 NA 14 CASSPSTGRYGYTF TGTGCCAGCAGTCCCTCGACAGGGAGGTATGGCTACACCTTC